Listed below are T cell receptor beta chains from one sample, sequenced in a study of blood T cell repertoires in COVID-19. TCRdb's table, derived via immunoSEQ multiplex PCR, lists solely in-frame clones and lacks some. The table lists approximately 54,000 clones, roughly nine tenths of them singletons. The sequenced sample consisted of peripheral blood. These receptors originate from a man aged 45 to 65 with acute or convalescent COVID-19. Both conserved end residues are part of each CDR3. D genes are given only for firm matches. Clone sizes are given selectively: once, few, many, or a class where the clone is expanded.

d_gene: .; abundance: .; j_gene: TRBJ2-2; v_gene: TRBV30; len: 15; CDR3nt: TGTGCCTGGATCATTAAGGGGACAACAACCGGGGAGCTGTTTTTT; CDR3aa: CAWIIKGTTTGELFF
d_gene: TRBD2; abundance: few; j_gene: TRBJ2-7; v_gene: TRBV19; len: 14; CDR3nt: TGTGCCACGAAGGCGAGGGGAGGGTCCTACGAGCAGTACTTC; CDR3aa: CATKARGGSYEQYF
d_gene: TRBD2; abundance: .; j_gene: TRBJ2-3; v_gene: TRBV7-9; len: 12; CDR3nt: TGTGCCGCTAGCGGAAGCACAGATACGCAGTATTTT; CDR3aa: CAASGSTDTQYF
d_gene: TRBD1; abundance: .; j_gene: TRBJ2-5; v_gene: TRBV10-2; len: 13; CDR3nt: TGCGCCACTTCAGGGGGCGCGAAGGGGACCCAGTACTTC; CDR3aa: CATSGGAKGTQYF
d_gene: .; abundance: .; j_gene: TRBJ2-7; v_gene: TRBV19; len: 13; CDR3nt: TGTGCCAGTAGTTCCCAGGCGTCCTACGAGCAGTACTTC; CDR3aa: CASSSQASYEQYF
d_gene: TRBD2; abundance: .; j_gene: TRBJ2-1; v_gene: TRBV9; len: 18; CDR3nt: TGTGCCAGCAGCGTCCAGACTCTAGCGGGAGGCGCCTACAATGAGCAGTTCTTC; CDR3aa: CASSVQTLAGGAYNEQFF
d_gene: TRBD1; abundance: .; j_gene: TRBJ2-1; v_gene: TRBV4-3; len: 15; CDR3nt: TGCGCCAGCAGCCAAGCCTCCGGGACAGGGGGGGAGCAGTTCTTC; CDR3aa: CASSQASGTGGEQFF
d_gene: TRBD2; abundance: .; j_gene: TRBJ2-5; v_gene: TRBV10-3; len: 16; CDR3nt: TGTGCCATCAGTGACCCACTGGGTAGCGGGGAAGAGACCCAGTACTTC; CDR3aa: CAISDPLGSGEETQYF
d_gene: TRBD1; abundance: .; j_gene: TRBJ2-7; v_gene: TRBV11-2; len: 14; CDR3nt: TGTGCCAGCAGCTTAGCAGACAGGGGCCACGAGCAGTACTTC; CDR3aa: CASSLADRGHEQYF
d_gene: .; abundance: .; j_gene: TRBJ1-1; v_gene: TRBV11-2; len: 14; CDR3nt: TGTGCCAGCAGCTTAAAGACAGGGAACACTGAAGCTTTCTTT; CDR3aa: CASSLKTGNTEAFF
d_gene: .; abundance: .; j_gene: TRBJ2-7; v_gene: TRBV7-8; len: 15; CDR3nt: TGTGCCAGCAGCTCGGAGGAGAAGGGAATCTACGAGCAGTACTTC; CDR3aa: CASSSEEKGIYEQYF
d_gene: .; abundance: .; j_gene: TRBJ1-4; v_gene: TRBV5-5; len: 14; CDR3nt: TGTGCCAGCAGTCGGGACTCTATGGATGAAAAACTGTTTTTT; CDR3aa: CASSRDSMDEKLFF
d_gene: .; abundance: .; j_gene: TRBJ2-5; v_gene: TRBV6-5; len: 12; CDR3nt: TGTGCCAGCAGGAGGACAGAAGAGACCCAGTACTTC; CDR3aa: CASRRTEETQYF
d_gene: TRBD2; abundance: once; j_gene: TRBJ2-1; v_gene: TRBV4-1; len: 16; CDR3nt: TGCGCCAGCAGCCAAGCCATAGGGACTAGCGAGGGTGAGCAGTTCTTC; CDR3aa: CASSQAIGTSEGEQFF
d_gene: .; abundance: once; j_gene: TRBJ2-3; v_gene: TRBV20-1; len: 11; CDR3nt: TGCAGTGCTAGGGGGCTAGATACGCAGTATTTT; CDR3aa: CSARGLDTQYF
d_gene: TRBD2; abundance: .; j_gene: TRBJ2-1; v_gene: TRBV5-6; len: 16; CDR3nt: TGTGCCAGCAGCTTACGGGAGGCGAGCTCCTACAATGAGCAGTTCTTC; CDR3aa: CASSLREASSYNEQFF
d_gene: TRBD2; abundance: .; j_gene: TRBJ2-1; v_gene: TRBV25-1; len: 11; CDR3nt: TGTGCCAGCCTGAGCGGGATTGAGCAGTTCTTC; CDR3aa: CASLSGIEQFF
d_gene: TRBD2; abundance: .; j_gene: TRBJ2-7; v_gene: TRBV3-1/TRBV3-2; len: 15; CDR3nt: TGTGCCAGCAGCCAAGGAGTTCGGGGGGAATACGAGCAGTACTTC; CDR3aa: CASSQGVRGEYEQYF
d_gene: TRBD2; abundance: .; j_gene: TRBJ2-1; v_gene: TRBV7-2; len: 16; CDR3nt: TGTGCCAGCAGCGATAGCGGGGGGAGCTCCTACAATGAGCAGTTCTTC; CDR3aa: CASSDSGGSSYNEQFF
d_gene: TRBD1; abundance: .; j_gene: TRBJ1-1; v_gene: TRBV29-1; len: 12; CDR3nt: TGCAGCGCGGACAGGGAGGGAACTGAAGCTTTCTTT; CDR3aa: CSADREGTEAFF
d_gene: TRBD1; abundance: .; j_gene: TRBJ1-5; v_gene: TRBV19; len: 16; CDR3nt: TGTGCCAGTAGTCCGGGGACAGGGAGGGGCAATCAGCCCCAGCATTTT; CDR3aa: CASSPGTGRGNQPQHF
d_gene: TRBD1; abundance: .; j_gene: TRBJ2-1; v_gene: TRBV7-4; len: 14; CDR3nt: TGTGCCAGCAGCCCCGGACAGGGGCACAATGAGCAGTTCTTC; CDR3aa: CASSPGQGHNEQFF
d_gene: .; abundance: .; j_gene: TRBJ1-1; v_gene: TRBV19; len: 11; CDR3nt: TGTGCCAGTAGTGAGGGACTCGGAGCTTTCTTT; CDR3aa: CASSEGLGAFF
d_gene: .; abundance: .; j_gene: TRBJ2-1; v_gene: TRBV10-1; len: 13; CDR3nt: TGCGCCAGCAGTGAGTCGAGGTACAATGAGCAGTTCTTC; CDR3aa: CASSESRYNEQFF
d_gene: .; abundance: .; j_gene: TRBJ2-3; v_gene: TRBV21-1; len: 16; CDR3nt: TGTGCCAGCAGCAAAGAAACGGGTCCTCGCACAGATACGCAGTATTTT; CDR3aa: CASSKETGPRTDTQYF
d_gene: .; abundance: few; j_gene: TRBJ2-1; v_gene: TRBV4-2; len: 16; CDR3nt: TGTGCCAGCAGCCAAGAAACGGGGAACTCCTACAATGAGCAGTTCTTC; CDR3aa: CASSQETGNSYNEQFF
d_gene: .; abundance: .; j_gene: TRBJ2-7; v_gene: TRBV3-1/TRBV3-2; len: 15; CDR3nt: TGTGCCAGCAGCCAAGATACCCAGGGATACTACGAGCAGTACTTC; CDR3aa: CASSQDTQGYYEQYF
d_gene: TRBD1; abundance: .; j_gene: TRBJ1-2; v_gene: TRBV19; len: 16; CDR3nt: TGTGCCAGTAGTTCGACACCGGGACAGGGAGGATATGGCTACACCTTC; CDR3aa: CASSSTPGQGGYGYTF
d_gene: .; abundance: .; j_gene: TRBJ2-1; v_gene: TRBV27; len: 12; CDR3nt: TGTGCCAGCAGTTCCCGTTTGAATGAGCAGTTCTTC; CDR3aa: CASSSRLNEQFF
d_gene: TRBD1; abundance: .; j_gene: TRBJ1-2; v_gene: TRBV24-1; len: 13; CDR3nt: TGTGCCACCAGCCTGACAGGGAACGATGGCTACACCTTC; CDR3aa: CATSLTGNDGYTF
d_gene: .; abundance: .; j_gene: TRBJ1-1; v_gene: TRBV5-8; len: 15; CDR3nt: TGTGCCAGCAGCTTGTCGCCAGGGGCGAACACTGAAGCTTTCTTT; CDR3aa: CASSLSPGANTEAFF
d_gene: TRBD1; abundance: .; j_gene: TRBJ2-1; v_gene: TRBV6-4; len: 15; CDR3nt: TGTGCCAGCAGTGTAGGGACAGCTCCAGGGGGTGAGCAGTTCTTC; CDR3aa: CASSVGTAPGGEQFF
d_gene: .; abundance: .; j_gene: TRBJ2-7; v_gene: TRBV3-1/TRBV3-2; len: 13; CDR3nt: TGTGCCAGCAGCCAACGGGGGGCCCAGGAGCAGTACTTC; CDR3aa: CASSQRGAQEQYF
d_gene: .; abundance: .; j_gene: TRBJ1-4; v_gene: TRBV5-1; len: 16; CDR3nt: TGCGCCAGCAGCTTGAACCCGTCCGGGGTGAATGAAAAACTGTTTTTT; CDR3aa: CASSLNPSGVNEKLFF
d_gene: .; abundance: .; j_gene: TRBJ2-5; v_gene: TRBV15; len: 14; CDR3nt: TGTGCCACCAGCAGAGTTGGAGTCCAAGAGACCCAGTACTTC; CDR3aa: CATSRVGVQETQYF
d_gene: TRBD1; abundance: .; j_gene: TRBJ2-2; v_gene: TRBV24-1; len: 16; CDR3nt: TGTGCCACCAGTGACCAGGGACAGGGGAACACCGGGGAGCTGTTTTTT; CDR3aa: CATSDQGQGNTGELFF
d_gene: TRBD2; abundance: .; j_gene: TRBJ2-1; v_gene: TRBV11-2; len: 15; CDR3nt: TGTGCCAGCAGCGTGCGTAGCGGGGGTAACAATGAGCAGTTCTTC; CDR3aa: CASSVRSGGNNEQFF
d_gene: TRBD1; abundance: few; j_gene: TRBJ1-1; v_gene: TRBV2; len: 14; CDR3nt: TGTGCCAGCAAGGGACAGGCAGGAAACACTGAAGCTTTCTTT; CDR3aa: CASKGQAGNTEAFF
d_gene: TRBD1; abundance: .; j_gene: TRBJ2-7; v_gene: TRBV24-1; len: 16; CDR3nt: TGTGCCACCAGTGACGGTGGGACAGAGAGCTCCTACGAGCAGTACTTC; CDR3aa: CATSDGGTESSYEQYF
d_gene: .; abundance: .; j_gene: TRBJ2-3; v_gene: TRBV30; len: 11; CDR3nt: TGTGCCTGGAGCTCGACAGATACGCAGTATTTT; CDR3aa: CAWSSTDTQYF
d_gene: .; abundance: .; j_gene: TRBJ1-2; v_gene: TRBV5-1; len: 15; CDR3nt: TGCGCCAGCAGTATCGAGACCGGGAGAGCTTATGGCTACACCTTC; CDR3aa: CASSIETGRAYGYTF
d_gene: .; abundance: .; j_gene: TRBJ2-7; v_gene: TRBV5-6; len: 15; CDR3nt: TGTGCCAGCAGCCTGGGGGTGGCTAGGTTCCACGAGCAGTACTTC; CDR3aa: CASSLGVARFHEQYF
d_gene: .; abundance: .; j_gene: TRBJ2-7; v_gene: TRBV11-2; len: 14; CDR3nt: TGTGCCAGCAGCTTAGACAGGGGGGTCGTCGAGCAGTACTTC; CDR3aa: CASSLDRGVVEQYF
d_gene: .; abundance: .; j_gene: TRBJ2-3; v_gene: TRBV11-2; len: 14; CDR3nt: TGTGCCAGCAGCTCCGCGACTAGCACAGATACGCAGTATTTT; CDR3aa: CASSSATSTDTQYF
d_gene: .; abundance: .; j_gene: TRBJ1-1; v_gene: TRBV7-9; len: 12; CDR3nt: TGTGCCAGCAGCCTGTCCGGCGGTGAAGCTTTCTTT; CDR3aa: CASSLSGGEAFF
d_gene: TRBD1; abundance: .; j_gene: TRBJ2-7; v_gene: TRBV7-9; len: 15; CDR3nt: TGTGCCAGCAGCTATGCCGGGACAGGCTCCTACGAGCAGTACTTC; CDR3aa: CASSYAGTGSYEQYF
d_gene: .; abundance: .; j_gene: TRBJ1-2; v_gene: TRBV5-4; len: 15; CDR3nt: TGTGCCAGCAGCAACCCGGGAGGGGTGGACTATGGCTACACCTTC; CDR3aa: CASSNPGGVDYGYTF
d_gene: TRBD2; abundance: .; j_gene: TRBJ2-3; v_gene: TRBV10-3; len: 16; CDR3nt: TGTGCCATCAGTGAGTATGGCGGGAGTGTGGCAGATACGCAGTATTTT; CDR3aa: CAISEYGGSVADTQYF
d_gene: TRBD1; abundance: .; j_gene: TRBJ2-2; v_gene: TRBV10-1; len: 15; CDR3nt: TGCGCCAGCAGTGCAGGGGGCATAACTTCCGGGGAGCTGTTTTTT; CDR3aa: CASSAGGITSGELFF